This T cell receptor beta chain was profiled in a study of graft-versus-host responses after intestinal transplantation (dated by TCRdb to the early 2020s). About the full investigation: The transplants that recipients got were multivisceral, liver-intestinal, or isolated intestinal. Samples from three later patients were sequenced in-house on an Illumina MiSeq with MiXCR processing rather than by the commercial service. Alloreactive clones were identified by sequencing pre-transplant mixed lymphocyte reaction products and comparing these products with unstimulated pre-transplant donor and recipient T cells. A cohort of 24 intestinal transplant recipients, including one retransplant, was enrolled, and 3 patients lacking pretransplant specimens were excluded. Donor T cell macrochimerism was defined as a peak of at least 4% donor T cells among recipient peripheral blood mononuclear cells. After intestinal transplantation, graft-versus-host and host-versus-graft alloreactive T cell clones were followed in the graft, circulation and bone marrow using bulk TCR-beta CDR3 sequencing. All recipients received anti-thymocyte globulin induction followed by maintenance tacrolimus and steroids for 3 to 4 years.

Concerning this clone: Its antigen is not yet known. Nothing much larger sits one base from this clone, and base qualities are not available.

Intraepithelial and lamina propria lymphocytes were isolated from graft specimens using dithiothreitol, EDTA incubations and collagenase D digestion. Serial intestinal graft biopsy specimens collected up to 600 days after transplant underwent bulk TCR-beta sequencing. V is pruned by 1 base and J by 2 bases, leaving 5 bases of the junction without a gene match. The germline V gene specifies SGHTA as CDR1 and FQGNSA as CDR2. Including cysteine and phenylalanine, the CDR3 has 15 amino acids. Just the 45-base CDR3 DNA is kept, in frame starting at base 1. Library preparation used the immunoSEQ multiplex PCR assay. Adaptive Biotechnologies carried out high-throughput TCR-beta CDR3 sequencing of genomic DNA for most patients. The study's own analysis went as follows. TCR sequencing data were retrieved from Adaptive's ImmunoSEQ software for about 17 patients, whereas three other patients were processed with MiXCR and VDJtools. CDR3 nucleotide sequences shared by donor and recipient were removed because the origin of these sequences could not be assigned. To count as alloreactive, a clone needed at least 2-fold expansion over unstimulated cells and a minimum CFSE-low frequency of 0.002% (template counts) or 0.001% (read counts). Mappable clones were those detected in sequenced pre-transplant spleen, lymph node, or MLR CFSE-low populations of the donor or recipient. Cumulative frequency of alloreactive clones was calculated as a percentage of all sequences weighted by copy number. This immuneACCESS table, as held by TCRdb, lists in-frame sequences with V and J called but not all clones. Of the missing ones, under half trace to an unresolved V gene in checked studies; the others have no known cause. From that table come the V and J calls and clone size; the DNA was used to work out D and trimming. Counted in this sample were roughly 7,600 clones; about 82% of them appeared once. The ten largest clones take up roughly 10% of the sample.

Beyond this particular receptor, the publication reports: In patients with donor T cell macrochimerism, the allografts had high GvH to HvG T cell clonal ratios. The conclusions were limited by the relatively low number and heterogeneity of the intestinal transplant patients. GvH clones were detected in recipient bone marrow, and some appeared earlier in ileal mucosa or blood, consistent with an intestinal mucosal origin. Early after transplant, peak levels of circulating GvH clones were associated with declines in HvG clones.

This specimen consisted of ileum tissue, obtained around 130 days after transplant. The TCR sequence derives from a human patient who received an intestinal transplant, so some T cells may come from the graft donor. In this chain, TRBV7-2 is recombined with TRBJ2-7, and 7 bases in between align with TRBD1. The DNA reads TGTGCCAGCAGCTTAGGACAGGGATTGGCCTACGAGCAGTACTTC. Translated, it reads CASSLGQGLAYEQYF.